Below are 16 T cell receptor beta chains sequenced from a single sample in a study of blood T cell repertoires in COVID-19. Method: immunoSEQ multiplex PCR; TCRdb's copy keeps in-frame clones and lacks some. Altogether some 180,000 clones are present, 80% to 95% being singletons, with the ten largest covering approximately 0.5%. The sample consisted of peripheral blood. Receptors were obtained from a man aged 45-60 years with acute or convalescent COVID-19.

In nucleotides, the CDR3 is TGTGCCACCAGTGACACCGGGACAGGGTACACAGATACGCAGTATTTT. It is translated as CATSDTGTGYTDTQYF. This chain uses TRBV24-1 with TRBJ2-3; 9 bases align to TRBD1. Germline-derived CDR1 and CDR2 are KGHDR and SFDVKD. The CDR3 spans 16 residues. V lost 4 bases to trimming and J lost 2 bases; unmatched junction nucleotides: 6.

This sequence joins TRBV27 and TRBJ2-1, with D possibly TRBD2 on 5 matching bases. Trimming shortened V by 4 bases and J by 13 bases, and 14 bases separated the two germline ends. Germline lookup yields CDR1 MNHEY and CDR2 SMNVEV (reference sequence). The CDR3 runs 12 residues. CDR3 DNA sequence: TGTGCCAGCAGTTATCTCGGGATTTCCCAGTTCTTC. It specifies CASSYLGISQFF.

The CDR3, as DNA: TGTGCCAGCAGCCCGGGACTAGCGGCTCTCTACGAGCAGTACTTC. Translating it yields CASSPGLAALYEQYF. The V call is TRBV7-9, the J call TRBJ2-7, with 11 nucleotides matching TRBD2. The CDR3 totals 15 residues. V lost 5 bases and J lost 3; bases outside the gene matches: 6. CDR1 SEHNR and CDR2 FQNEAQ come from the germline V gene (reference sequence). Looking up the rest from reference TRBV7-9 and TRBJ2-7 gives the full variable domain: DTGVSQNPRHKITKRGQNVTFRCDPISEHNRLYWYRQTLGQGPEFLTYFQNEAQLEKSRLLSDRFSAERPKGSFSTLEIQRTEQGDSAMYLCASSPGLAALYEQYFGPGTRLTVT.

This clone has just a few counts. V is TRBV18 and J is TRBJ1-2; D uncertain. In germline, CDR1 is KGHSH, CDR2 LQKENI. The CDR3 extends over 13 amino acids. V lost 2 bases to trimming and J lost 4 bases, with 8 bases between them. CDR3 bases: TGTGCCAGCTCACCAAACAATCGCTATGGCTACACCTTC. It specifies CASSPNNRYGYTF.

Points on this clone: At one end, the junction sequence differs from germline, possibly due to a read error. Written as DNA, the CDR3 is TGTGCCAGCCGTTTCCGAGGGCAGGGGACAGACAATGAGCAGTTCTTC. It yields the protein CASRFRGQGTDNEQFF. The chain employs TRBV27 and TRBJ2-1, with 7 bases lining up with TRBD1. CDR1 is MNHEY, CDR2 SMNVEV, per germline (reference sequence). The length of the CDR3 is 16 residues.

V is TRBV5-1 and J is TRBJ1-2, with 8 nucleotides matching TRBD1. This CDR3 has 14 residues. Germline CDR1 reads SGHRS; CDR2 reads YFSETQ. Unmatched junction bases numbered 8, after V lost 4 bases and J lost 6 bases. As DNA, the CDR3 is TGCGCCAGCAGCCCCTCGGACAGGGAGAATGGCTACACCTTC. This gives the protein CASSPSDRENGYTF.

This chain links TRBV18 with TRBJ1-5; the D gene is possibly TRBD1 (6 bases). This CDR3 contains 14 residues. Trimming stripped 5 bases from V and 6 bases from J, with 14 bases between. Germline V lookup: CDR1 KGHSH, CDR2 LQKENI. This CDR3 reads CASSSTGSSQPQHF. The CDR3 DNA reads TGTGCCAGCTCATCCACAGGGTCCTCTCAGCCCCAGCATTTT.

The chain is built from TRBV7-3 and TRBJ2-1; no clear D gene. Germline V lookup: CDR1 SGHTA, CDR2 FQGTGA. Trimming took off 1 base at V and 0 bases at J, with 16 bases between the two ends. This CDR3 is built from 18 residues. CDR3 in DNA: TGTGCCAGCAGCTTAAACCCCGGCGGATTAATCTCCTACAATGAGCAGTTCTTC. Its translation: CASSLNPGGLISYNEQFF.

V gene TRBV6-5 combines with J gene TRBJ2-3; 11 bases align to TRBD1. CDR3 length equals 15 residues. J lost 0 bases, V lost 7 bases, and 3 bases had no gene match. The V gene's germline CDR1 is MNHEY and CDR2 SVGAGI. CDR3 sequence: CASTGTGGSTDTQYF. For the CDR3, the DNA is TGTGCCAGCACTGGGACAGGGGGTAGCACAGATACGCAGTATTTT.

The chain uses TRBV7-2 and TRBJ1-3, with TRBD1 as a possible D gene (6 bases). CDR3 length: 15 amino acids. Germline assignment: CDR1 SGHTA and CDR2 FQGNSA. V lost 3 bases and J 3 bases, leaving 12 bases between the germline ends. In nucleotides, the CDR3 is TGTGCCAGCAGCTTCCAAGGGGGTGTTGGAAACACCATATATTTT. Translating it yields CASSFQGGVGNTIYF.

This clone has a handful of counts. The rearrangement uses TRBV7-8 and TRBJ2-5, with 7 bases fitting TRBD1. Germline-derived CDR1 and CDR2 are SGHVS and FQNEAQ. This CDR3 is 16 amino acids long. After removal of 5 bases from V and 9 bases from J, the junction contained 18 bases not matched to a gene. The CDR3 reads CASSQTGTASRRAQYF. In DNA, the CDR3 is TGTGCCAGCAGCCAAACCGGGACAGCCAGTCGAAGGGCCCAGTACTTC. The variable domain in full, with the rest retrieved from reference TRBV7-8 and TRBJ2-5, is GAGVSQSPRYKVAKRGQDVALRCDPISGHVSLFWYQQALGQGPEFLTYFQNEAQLDKSGLPSDRFFAERPEGSVSTLKIQRTQQEDSAVYLCASSQTGTASRRAQYFGPGTRLLVL.

The chain joins TRBV7-9 to TRBJ2-7; D perhaps matches TRBD1 (5 bases). V lost 5 bases, J lost 2 bases, and 22 bases lay in between. Germline V gives CDR1 SEHNR, CDR2 FQNEAQ (reference sequence). The CDR3 length is 17 residues. The CDR3 loop reads CASSGITGSEITYEQYF. Here the CDR3 DNA reads TGTGCCAGCAGCGGGATAACAGGCAGCGAGATTACCTACGAGCAGTACTTC.

The genes are TRBV27 and TRBJ2-5; perhaps TRBD2 as D (6 bases). The CDR3 loop spans 13 amino acids. Trimming took off 3 bases at V and 4 bases at J, with 9 bases between the two ends. Germline V lookup: CDR1 MNHEY, CDR2 SMNVEV (reference sequence). Written as DNA, the CDR3 is TGTGCCAGCAGTTTTGGGGGGTCAGAGACCCAGTACTTC. Its translation: CASSFGGSETQYF.

The chain combines TRBV6-5 with TRBJ2-2, with TRBD1 matching over 8 bases. Germline V gene data show CDR1 as MNHEY and CDR2 as SVGAGI. The V segment lost 9 bases and the J segment 4 bases; nucleotides outside the gene matches: 7. The CDR3 sequence is 14 residues long. CDR3 amino acids: CASSGQGGTGELFF. The CDR3 coding sequence is TGTGCCAGTTCCGGACAGGGAGGCACCGGGGAGCTGTTTTTT.

The chain employs TRBV9 and TRBJ2-7, with 8 bases aligning to TRBD1. CDR1 is SGDLS and CDR2 is YYNGEE in the germline V gene. V trimming: 0 bases; J trimming: 1 base; junction bases outside the gene matches: 3. The CDR3 is made up of 15 amino acids. CDR3: CASSVGTGGSYEQYF. As DNA, the CDR3 is TGTGCCAGCAGCGTAGGTACAGGGGGATCCTACGAGCAGTACTTC.

The rearrangement links TRBV10-2 to TRBJ2-1; D is uncertain. The germline V gene has CDR1 WSHSY and CDR2 SAAADI. V shed 7 bases and J shed 5 bases, with 12 bases lying between them. The CDR3 extends over 13 amino acids. The chain's CDR3 is CASMLPQDNEQFF. CDR3 sequence (DNA): TGCGCCAGCATGCTCCCGCAGGACAATGAGCAGTTCTTC.